The 29 T cell receptor beta chains below all came from one sample that was sequenced in a study of immune characterization of retroperitoneal liposarcoma. MiXCR was run by TCRdb on the PCR reads, yielding one entry per CDR3 protein. The sample has 2,000 to 3,000 distinct CDR3 sequences, around half seen once. The source material was tumor tissue. The receptors originated from a female donor with retroperitoneal liposarcoma.

V is TRBV10-2 and J is TRBJ2-1; no definite D call. The J call may be incorrect, as the DNA end agrees better with TRBJ2-7. The CDR3 covers 12 residues. Looked up from germline, CDR1 is WSHSY and CDR2 is SAAADI. The CDR3 sequence: CASRGDRYEQYF. The CDR3 coding sequence is TGCGCCAGCAGGGGCGACCGATACGAGCAGTACTTC.

This clonotype was detected only a few times. The chain joins TRBV12-3 or TRBV12-4 to TRBJ2-1, with TRBD2 identical over 9 bases. The J call could be wrong; TRBJ2-7 is a better fit for the DNA end. The CDR3 covers 15 residues. The CDR3 coding sequence is TGTGCCAGCAGTTTAGCTAGCGGGAGTCTCGGCGAGCAGTACTTC. Its protein product is CASSLASGSLGEQYF.

The chain couples TRBV6-1 to TRBJ1-5; D remains unclear. V was pared by 0 bases and J by 4 bases, with 13 bases between. The CDR3 has 16 residues. Germline-derived CDR1 and CDR2 are MNHNS and SASEGT. The CDR3 region is CASSEATSQLNQPQHF. As DNA, the CDR3 is TGTGCCAGCAGTGAAGCGACATCCCAACTAAATCAGCCCCAGCATTTT.

The V call is TRBV7-3, the J call TRBJ2-1; 7 bases line up with TRBD2. Per the germline V gene, CDR1 is SGHTA and CDR2 is FQGTGA. Trimming at V came to 2 bases and at J to 7 bases, leaving 8 bases not matched to a gene. The CDR3 totals 15 residues. CDR3 nucleotide sequence: TGTGCCAGCAGCTTATTGGGTAGCGGGCCTAATGAGCAGTTCTTC. This encodes CASSLLGSGPNEQFF.

This clonotype is termed large. This chain connects TRBV10-3 to TRBJ1-2; D ambiguous. Trimming cost V 1 base and J 3 bases, with 12 bases left between them. Per the germline V gene, CDR1 is ENHRY and CDR2 is SYGVKD. The CDR3 has 15 amino acids. CDR3 nucleotide sequence: TGTGCCATCAGTGAGTTAGCCCTCTTAGACTATGGCTACACCTTC. Translating it yields CAISELALLDYGYTF.

The J gene is TRBJ2-7, the V gene TRBV6-1, with 13 bases aligning to TRBD2. From germline, CDR1 is MNHNS and CDR2 SASEGT. The CDR3 sequence is 15 residues long. V trimming: 3 bases; J trimming: 6 bases; junction bases outside the gene matches: 5. The CDR3 DNA reads TGTGCCAGCAGTGAGCCGGGACTAGCGGGATCCGAGCAGTACTTC. Translating it yields CASSEPGLAGSEQYF.

This chain joins TRBV12-3 or TRBV12-4 and TRBJ2-1; maybe TRBD2 (5 bases). The last part of the DNA fits TRBJ2-7 better; the J call may be wrong. The CDR3 sequence is 13 residues long. Written as DNA, the CDR3 is TGTGCCAGCATGGATCCCGGCGGGTACGAGCAGTACTTC. It codes for CASMDPGGYEQYF.

The chain employs TRBV12-3 or TRBV12-4 and TRBJ2-1; 10 nucleotides line up with TRBD1. The V and J ends lost 4 bases and 8 bases, in that order; junction bases with no gene match: 8. CDR3 length equals 15 residues. The CDR3 nucleotides are TGTGCCAGCAGTTACCTGGACAGGGGGGGCGATGAGCAGTTCTTC. Encoded protein: CASSYLDRGGDEQFF.

The chain carries TRBV6-1 and TRBJ2-3; no clear D. The germline V gene encodes CDR1 MNHNS and CDR2 SASEGT. The CDR3 consists of 15 residues. Trimming took off 6 bases at V and 4 bases at J, with 17 bases between the two ends. CDR3 amino acids: CASSPGLLGPDTQYF. CDR3 coding DNA: TGTGCCAGCAGCCCCGGCCTGCTCGGCCCAGATACGCAGTATTTT.

In this sample, this clonotype is large. This CDR3 is CASRRLVNEKLFF. The CDR3 nucleotides read TGTGCCAGCAGACGACTGGTAAATGAAAAACTGTTTTTT. The V call is TRBV7-6, the J call TRBJ1-4; D unresolved. The V gene lost 6 bases and the J gene lost 5 bases, with 10 bases spanning the gap. There are 13 residues in the CDR3. From germline, CDR1 is SGHVS and CDR2 FNYEAQ.

This clonotype came up a few times. The V and J genes are TRBV6-1 and TRBJ1-5, with D perhaps matching TRBD1 (5 bases). This CDR3 contains 15 residues. The V end lost 1 base, the J end lost 2 bases, and 9 bases lay between the germline ends. The V gene's germline CDR1 is MNHNS and CDR2 SASEGT. The CDR3 is CASSEVGGGNQPQHF. The CDR3 DNA reads TGTGCCAGCAGTGAAGTAGGAGGGGGCAATCAGCCCCAGCATTTT.

This chain connects TRBV7-3 to TRBJ2-1, with 9 bases matching TRBD2. Near its end, the DNA agrees better with TRBJ2-5, so the J call may be wrong. Germline CDR1 reads SGHTA; CDR2 reads FQGTGA. The length of the CDR3 is 15 residues. CDR3 sequence (DNA): TGTGCCAGCAGCTTAACAGGGCGGGAGGGGGAGACCCAGTACTTC. Translating gives CASSLTGREGETQYF.

The chain recombines TRBV6-1 with TRBJ2-1; TRBD2 aligns across 12 bases. Germline V CDR1 and CDR2: MNHNS, SASEGT. V lost 6 bases and J lost 10; bases outside the gene matches: 4. The CDR3 extends over 13 amino acids. DNA of the CDR3: TGTGCCAGCAGGACTAGCGGGAGTGGCGAGCAGTTCTTC. Amino acids: CASRTSGSGEQFF.

This clonotype has just a few counts. The chain carries TRBV6-1 and TRBJ2-1; 8 bases match TRBD1. Germline V lookup: CDR1 MNHNS, CDR2 SASEGT. The CDR3 consists of 10 residues. Trimming took 6 bases from V and 12 from J; bases not matched to a gene: 1. The DNA of the CDR3 is TGTGCCAGCAGCGACAGGGGGCAGTTCTTC. This sequence encodes CASSDRGQFF.

The rearrangement links TRBV6-1 to TRBJ2-5; 14 bases fit TRBD2. J lost 11 bases, V lost 7 bases, and 9 bases had no gene match. The CDR3 consists of 14 residues. CDR1 is MNHNS and CDR2 is SASEGT in the germline V gene. CDR3 loop: CASKTSGGAREQYF. CDR3 in DNA: TGTGCCAGCAAGACTAGCGGGGGGGCTCGTGAGCAGTACTTC.

A few counts support this clonotype. The gene calls are TRBV10-2 and TRBJ2-1; D gene uncertain. Germline CDR1 WSHSY, CDR2 SAAADI. V dropped 3 bases and J dropped 3 bases, with 12 bases sitting between them. CDR3 size: 15 residues. CDR3 coding DNA: TGCGCCAGCAGTGACGGGCTACGCATCTACAATGAGCAGTTCTTC. This sequence encodes CASSDGLRIYNEQFF.

V is TRBV6-1 and J is TRBJ2-5; D is uncertain. The DNA end favors TRBJ2-7, so the J call may be wrong. The germline V gene encodes CDR1 MNHNS and CDR2 SASEGT. The CDR3 has 13 residues. Here the CDR3 DNA reads TGTGCCAGCAGCCAACACGGGCGTCCCGAGCAGTACTTC. Its translation: CASSQHGRPEQYF.

This clonotype was detected a few times. The chain uses TRBV6-1 and TRBJ1-1; TRBD1 matches 10 bases. V was pared by 5 bases and J by 10 bases, with 13 bases of the junction left unmatched. Germline CDR1 MNHNS, CDR2 SASEGT. This CDR3 has 15 amino acids. Here the CDR3 DNA reads TGTGCCAGCAGTCTCGACAGGGGGCGAGGTTTGGGAGCTTTCTTT. Protein sequence: CASSLDRGRGLGAFF.

The V call is TRBV11-3, the J call TRBJ2-5; D might be TRBD1 or TRBD2, each matching 6 bases. Judging by the DNA end, TRBJ2-1 fits better; the J call may be wrong. Germline V gives CDR1 SGHNT, CDR2 YENEEA. The CDR3 is 15 residues long. Here the CDR3 reads CATGPGAGGVETQFF. The DNA of the CDR3 is TGTGCCACTGGGCCGGGGGCCGGGGGAGTGGAGACCCAGTTCTTC.

This clonotype was seen only a few times. This rearrangement joins TRBV6-1 to TRBJ2-1; 7 bases are a match to TRBD2. The CDR3 has 16 amino acids. The germline V gene encodes CDR1 MNHNS and CDR2 SASEGT. Losses at the gene ends were 3 bases for V and 3 bases for J; bases not matched to a gene: 8. Here the CDR3 reads CASSEVHGTNYNEQFF. The CDR3 DNA reads as TGTGCCAGCAGTGAGGTTCACGGGACTAACTACAATGAGCAGTTCTTC.

The chain combines TRBV6-6 with TRBJ1-1; TRBD1 might be the D (5 bases). The CDR3 length is 12 residues. Germline lookup yields CDR1 MNHNY and CDR2 SVGAGI (reference sequence). Trimming took off 11 bases at V and 2 bases at J, with 12 bases between the two ends. This chain's CDR3 is CAGGARNTEAFF. The CDR3 nucleotides are TGTGCCGGGGGTGCACGCAACACTGAAGCTTTCTTT.

This clonotype is classed as medium-sized (0.01 to 0.1%). This rearrangement joins TRBV12-3 or TRBV12-4 to TRBJ2-1; tentative D call: TRBD1 (5 bases). The CDR3 runs to 11 residues. The ends were cut back, 4 bases at V and 10 bases at J, with 8 bases in the middle. The chain's CDR3 is CASSWGHEQFF. The DNA for the CDR3 is TGTGCCAGCAGTTGGGGCCACGAGCAGTTCTTC.

The J gene is TRBJ2-2, the V gene TRBV11-2; 8 bases are a match to TRBD2. J was trimmed by 3 bases and V by 7 bases; bases with no gene match: 7. CDR3 length equals 15 residues. Germline loops: CDR1 SGHAT, CDR2 FQNNGV. CDR3 sequence: CASTERGRYTGELFF. CDR3 bases: TGTGCCAGCACAGAGCGGGGGAGGTACACCGGGGAGCTGTTTTTT. The entire variable domain, with the rest obtained from reference TRBV11-2 and TRBJ2-2, is as follows: EAGVAQSPRYKIIEKRQSVAFWCNPISGHATLYWYQQILGQGPKLLIQFQNNGVVDDSQLPKDRFSAERLKGVDSTLKIQPAKLEDSAVYLCASTERGRYTGELFFGEGSRLTVL.

This clonotype is large within its sample. The chain links TRBV6-1 to TRBJ2-5; D uncertain. V was clipped by 0 bases and J by 4 bases, with 0 bases between them. This CDR3 is built from 11 residues. Germline assignment: CDR1 MNHNS and CDR2 SASEGT. CDR3: CASSEAETQYF. Written as DNA, the CDR3 is TGTGCCAGCAGTGAAGCAGAGACCCAGTACTTC.

The rearrangement joins TRBV6-1 to TRBJ2-1; D may be TRBD1 (6 bases). V was trimmed by 4 bases and J by 6 bases, leaving 13 bases between them. The germline V gene has CDR1 MNHNS and CDR2 SASEGT. This CDR3 comprises 14 residues. CDR3 in amino acids: CASSVRTVSNEQFF. The CDR3 bases are TGTGCCAGCAGTGTAAGGACAGTGAGCAATGAGCAGTTCTTC.

The genes are TRBV5-3 and TRBJ2-3, with TRBD1 identical over 7 bases. TRBV5-3 is reported as an ORF; its role is uncertain. Germline trimming cut 8 bases from V and 2 bases from J; bases unmatched to any gene: 14. The CDR3 contains 16 residues. CDR3 nucleotides: TGTGCCAGCAGCGTAGGACAGGTAGCGACCACAGATACGCAGTATTTT. Translated: CASSVGQVATTDTQYF.

This chain joins TRBV29-1 and TRBJ2-1, with D perhaps matching TRBD1 (6 bases). The germline V gene has CDR1 SQVTM and CDR2 ANQGSEA. The CDR3 runs to 14 residues. The CDR3 nucleotides are TGCAGTACAATAGGTCAGGGGATGAGGAATGAGCAGTTCTTC. Encoded protein: CSTIGQGMRNEQFF.

This clonotype is classed as large (0.1 to 1%). The chain recombines TRBV12-3 or TRBV12-4 with TRBJ2-1; 7 positions agree with TRBD2. The J call may be wrong; the DNA end is better matched by TRBJ2-7. CDR3 length: 11 amino acids. The DNA of the CDR3 is TGTGCCAGCACCCCTGGGGAGGGGCAGTACTTC. This gives the protein CASTPGEGQYF.

This chain links TRBV12-3 or TRBV12-4 with TRBJ2-5, with 9 nucleotides matching TRBD2. The J call is uncertain, as TRBJ2-1 better fits the DNA end. CDR3 length: 15 residues. The CDR3 sequence is CASSLASGSLGEQFF. DNA of the CDR3: TGTGCCAGCAGTTTAGCTAGCGGGAGTCTCGGCGAGCAGTTCTTC.